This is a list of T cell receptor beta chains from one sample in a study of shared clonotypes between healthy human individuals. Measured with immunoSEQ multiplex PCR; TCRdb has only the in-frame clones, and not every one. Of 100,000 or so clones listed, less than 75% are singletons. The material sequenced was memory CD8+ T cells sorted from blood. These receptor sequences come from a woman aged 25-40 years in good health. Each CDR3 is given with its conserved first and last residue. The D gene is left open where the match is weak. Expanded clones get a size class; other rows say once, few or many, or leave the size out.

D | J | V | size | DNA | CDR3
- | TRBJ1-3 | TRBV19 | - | TGTGCCTCATCACAGGTAACCTCTGGAAACACCATATATTTT | CASSQVTSGNTIYF
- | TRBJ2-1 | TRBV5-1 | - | TGCGCCAGCCGTCTGACGGAAAAACCCTACAATGAGCAGTTCTTC | CASRLTEKPYNEQFF
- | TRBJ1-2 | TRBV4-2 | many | TGTGCCAGCAGCCAAGATATCGCGGAGGGGGTCTCTAACTATGGCTACACCTTC | CASSQDIAEGVSNYGYTF
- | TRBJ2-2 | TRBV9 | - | TGTGCCAGCAGCGTAGGGGGTGTTCCCACCGGGGAGCTGTTTTTT | CASSVGGVPTGELFF
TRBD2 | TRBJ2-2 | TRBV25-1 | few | TGTGCCAGCAGTGTTAGGACTAGCGGGAGCTTCGGGGAGCTGTTTTTT | CASSVRTSGSFGELFF
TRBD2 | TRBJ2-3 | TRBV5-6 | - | TGTGCCAGCAGCTTGACTAGCGAGTATGATACGCAGTATTTT | CASSLTSEYDTQYF
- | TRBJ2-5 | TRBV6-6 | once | TGTGCCAGCACCTTTTCAAGGGGTGAGACCCAGTACTTC | CASTFSRGETQYF
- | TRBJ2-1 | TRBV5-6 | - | TGTGCCAGCAGCTTGACACAGGGCGCCTACAATGAGCAGTTCTTC | CASSLTQGAYNEQFF
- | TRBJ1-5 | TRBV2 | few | TGTGCCAGCAGCGTTGGACAGTTAAGCAATCAGCCCCAGCATTTT | CASSVGQLSNQPQHF
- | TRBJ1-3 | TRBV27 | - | TGTGCCAGCAGCAACAGGGTGGCTGGAAACACCATATATTTT | CASSNRVAGNTIYF
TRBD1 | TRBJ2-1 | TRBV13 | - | TGTGCCAGCAGCTCATATGAAACGACAGGGTGGTATGAGCAGTTCTTC | CASSSYETTGWYEQFF
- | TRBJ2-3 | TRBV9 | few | TGTGCCAGCAGCGTAGGTGGAGGGTCAGATACGCAGTATTTT | CASSVGGGSDTQYF
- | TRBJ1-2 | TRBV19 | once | TGTGCCAGTAGTATGCCAGGGTCGGGCTATGGCTACACCTTC | CASSMPGSGYGYTF
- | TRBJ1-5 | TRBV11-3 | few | TGTGCCAGCGGCAGAGAAGGGAGTGGAGGGAGCAATCAGCCCCAGCATTTT | CASGREGSGGSNQPQHF
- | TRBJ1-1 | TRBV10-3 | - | TGTGCCATCAGCCTGACAGGAATGAACACTGAAGCTTTCTTT | CAISLTGMNTEAFF
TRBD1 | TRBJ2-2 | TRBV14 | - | TGTGCCAGCAGCCAAGATTTTTGGGACAGGGGGGCCGGGGAGCTGTTTTTT | CASSQDFWDRGAGELFF
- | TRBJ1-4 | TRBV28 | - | TGTGCCAGCAGTTCGTCAACGGGACGACTGTTTTTT | CASSSSTGRLFF
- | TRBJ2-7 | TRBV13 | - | TGTGCCAGCAGCCAACAGGGTATTGAGTACTTC | CASSQQGIEYF
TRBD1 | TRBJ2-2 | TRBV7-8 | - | TGTGCCAGCAGCTTTTACAGGGGTACGAACACCGGGGAGCTGTTTTTT | CASSFYRGTNTGELFF
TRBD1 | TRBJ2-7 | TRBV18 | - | TGTGCCAGCTCACCGGGACAGGGAGGATCCTACGAGCAGTACTTC | CASSPGQGGSYEQYF
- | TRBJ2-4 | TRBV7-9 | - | TGTGCCAGCAGCTTACCACTTCCCTCCAGGGTAAACATTCAGTACTTC | CASSLPLPSRVNIQYF
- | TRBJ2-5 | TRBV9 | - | TGTGCCAGCACGGCAGGATTTTCAGAGACCCAGTACTTC | CASTAGFSETQYF
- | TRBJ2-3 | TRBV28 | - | TGTGCCAGCAGTTTATTCGGGAGTAGTGGAGATACGCAGTATTTT | CASSLFGSSGDTQYF
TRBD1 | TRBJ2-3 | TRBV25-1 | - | TGTGCCAGCACCCGAGGGGGCCGACAGGGGGAGGGCACAGATACGCAGTATTTT | CASTRGGRQGEGTDTQYF
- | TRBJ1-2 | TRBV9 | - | TGTGCCAGCAGCGTAAATCTCGGCGGGGGGTTAGATGGCTACACCTTC | CASSVNLGGGLDGYTF
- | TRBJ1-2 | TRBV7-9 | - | TGTGCCAGCAGCTCCGGGAGCGACTATGGCTACACCTTC | CASSSGSDYGYTF
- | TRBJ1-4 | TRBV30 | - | TGTGCCTGGAATCGGGACGCCCCAACTAATGAAAAACTGTTTTTT | CAWNRDAPTNEKLFF
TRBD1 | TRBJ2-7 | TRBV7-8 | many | TGTGCCAGCACCCCAAGACAGGGTCCCTCCTACGAGCAGTACTTC | CASTPRQGPSYEQYF
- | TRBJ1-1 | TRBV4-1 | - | TGCGCCAGCAGCCAAGATCGGTCCTACAGAACAATGAACACTGAAGCTTTCTTT | CASSQDRSYRTMNTEAFF
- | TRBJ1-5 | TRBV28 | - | TGTGCCAGCAGTTTTTTCCCCAATCAGCCCCAGCATTTT | CASSFFPNQPQHF
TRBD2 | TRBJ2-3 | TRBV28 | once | TGTGCCAGCAGTACGCCTGGGCGGGAGTGGGTCACAGATACGCAGTATTTT | CASSTPGREWVTDTQYF
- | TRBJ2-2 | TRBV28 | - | TGTGCCAGCAGTTTAAGGGCGAACACCGGGGAGCTGTTTTTT | CASSLRANTGELFF
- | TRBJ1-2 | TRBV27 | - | TGTGCCAGCAGTGGCGGGATCCGCTATGGCTACACCTTC | CASSGGIRYGYTF
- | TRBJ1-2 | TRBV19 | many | TGTGCCAGTAGTATAGGAGCATTCTATGGCTACACCTTC | CASSIGAFYGYTF
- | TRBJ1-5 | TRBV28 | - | TGTGCCAGCAGTAAGACAGTACCCCAGCCCCAGCATTTT | CASSKTVPQPQHF
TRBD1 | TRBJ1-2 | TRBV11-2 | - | TGTGCCAGCAGCACCCGGGACAGGGGAGCCTATGGCTACACCTTC | CASSTRDRGAYGYTF
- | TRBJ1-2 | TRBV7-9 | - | TGTGCCAGCAGCTTTTTACAGGGAGCCTATGGCTACACCTTC | CASSFLQGAYGYTF
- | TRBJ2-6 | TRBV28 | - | TGTGCCAGCGCCCTCTCTAGCTCTGGGGCCAACGTCCTGACTTTC | CASALSSSGANVLTF
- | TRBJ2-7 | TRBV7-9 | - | TGTGCCAGCAGCTCCGTCGGTATATCCTACGAGCAGTACTTC | CASSSVGISYEQYF
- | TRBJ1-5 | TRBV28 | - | TGTGCCAGCAGTTCCGGGACATCGGAAACGTCGCCCCAGCATTTT | CASSSGTSETSPQHF
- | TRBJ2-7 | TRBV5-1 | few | TGCGCCAGCAGCTCGGACGGTTACTCCTACGAGCAGTACTTC | CASSSDGYSYEQYF
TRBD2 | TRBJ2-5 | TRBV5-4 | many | TGTGCCAGCAGCTTGGGGCTAGCGGGAGAAGGAGGAGAGACCCAGTACTTC | CASSLGLAGEGGETQYF
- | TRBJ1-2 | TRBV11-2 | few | TGTGCCAGCAGCGCCCGGGGGGGGCTCAACTCATCCTTGGACTATGGCTACACCTTC | CASSARGGLNSSLDYGYTF
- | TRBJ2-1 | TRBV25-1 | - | TGTGCCAGCAGTGAGAGGAATGAGCAGTTCTTC | CASSERNEQFF
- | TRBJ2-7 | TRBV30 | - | TGTGCCTGGAGTCTTGCCCTCTCCTACGAGCAGTACTTC | CAWSLALSYEQYF
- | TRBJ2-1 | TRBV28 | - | TGTGCCAGCAGTTTGATCGGGGAACCTTACAATGAGCAGTTCTTC | CASSLIGEPYNEQFF
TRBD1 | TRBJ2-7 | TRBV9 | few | TGTGCCAGCAGCGGACAGGGGGACTCCTACGAGCAGTACTTC | CASSGQGDSYEQYF
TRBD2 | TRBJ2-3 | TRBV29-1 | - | TGCAGCGTTGAATCGTCGGATGGACTAGCGGGAGTAGTTACAGATACGCAGTATTTT | CSVESSDGLAGVVTDTQYF
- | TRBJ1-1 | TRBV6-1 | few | TGTGCCAGCAGTGACAGGGAGGCCACTGAAGCTTTCTTT | CASSDREATEAFF
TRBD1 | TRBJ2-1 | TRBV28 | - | TGTGCCAGCAGTTTCCCAGACAGGGACACCTACAATGAGCAGTTCTTC | CASSFPDRDTYNEQFF
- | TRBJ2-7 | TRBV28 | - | TGTGCCAGCAGTTTACAGGGATGCGAGCAGTACTTC | CASSLQGCEQYF
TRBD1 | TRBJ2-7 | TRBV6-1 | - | TGTGCCAGTAGGCAGGGGGCATGGGAGCAGTACTTC | CASRQGAWEQYF
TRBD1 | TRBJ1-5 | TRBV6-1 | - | TGTGCCAGCAGTGAAGCGGGGACAGGGTCTCAGCCCCAGCATTTT | CASSEAGTGSQPQHF
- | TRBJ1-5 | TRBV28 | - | TGTGCCAGCAGTTTCTTTCCCGCCCCGCCCCAGCATTTT | CASSFFPAPPQHF